The source of this TCR beta chain is a study of control samples from healthy donors and cancer patients. Using immunoSEQ multiplex PCR, the repertoire was profiled, and TCRdb retains in-frame clones only, with some absent. This table holds 100,000 to 150,000 clones, 80% to 95% found once. This clone was observed a few times. Trimming pared 5 bases from V and 4 bases from J, leaving 12 bases between. The length of the CDR3 is 14 residues. The germline gives CDR1 MNHEY, CDR2 SVGAGI. This chain uses TRBV6-5 with TRBJ2-1; no clear D. The sequenced sample was blood. The receptor was isolated from a man aged 18 to 30 in good health. The CDR3 spells CASSLIGPYNEQFF. CDR3 in DNA: TGTGCCAGCAGTCTGATAGGGCCTTACAATGAGCAGTTCTTC.